This T cell receptor beta chain came from a study of graft-versus-host responses after intestinal transplantation. Across the whole study: Uniformly, recipients were administered anti-thymocyte globulin induction with subsequent tacrolimus and steroids for approximately 3 years.

Remarks on this clone: Antigen: not known.

Trimming pared 3 bases from V and 7 bases from J, leaving 12 bases between. Germline-derived CDR1 and CDR2 are LNHDA and SQIVND (reference sequence). This CDR3 has 13 residues. Study findings and constraints: Early post-transplant falls in HvG clones accompanied the peak levels of circulating GvH clones.

The repertoire was sequenced with immunoSEQ multiplex PCR; TCRdb's copy has only in-frame clones and lacks some. The profile shows 70,000 to 95,000 clones, about nine tenths of them singletons. The clonotype originates from a human donor who received an intestinal transplant. The genes are TRBV19 and TRBJ1-1; D is uncertain. The sample consisted of unstimulated CD4+ T cells sorted from spleen or lymph node cells, taken before intestinal transplant. The CDR3 reads CASSIFFQDEAFF. The CDR3 coding sequence is TGTGCCAGTAGTATTTTTTTCCAGGATGAAGCTTTCTTT. The complete variable domain, with remaining parts taken from reference TRBV19 and TRBJ1-1, reads DGGITQSPKYLFRKEGQNVTLSCEQNLNHDAMYWYRQDPGQGLRLIYYSQIVNDFQKGDIAEGYSVSREKKESFPLTVTSAQKNPTAFYLCASSIFFQDEAFFGQGTRLTVV.